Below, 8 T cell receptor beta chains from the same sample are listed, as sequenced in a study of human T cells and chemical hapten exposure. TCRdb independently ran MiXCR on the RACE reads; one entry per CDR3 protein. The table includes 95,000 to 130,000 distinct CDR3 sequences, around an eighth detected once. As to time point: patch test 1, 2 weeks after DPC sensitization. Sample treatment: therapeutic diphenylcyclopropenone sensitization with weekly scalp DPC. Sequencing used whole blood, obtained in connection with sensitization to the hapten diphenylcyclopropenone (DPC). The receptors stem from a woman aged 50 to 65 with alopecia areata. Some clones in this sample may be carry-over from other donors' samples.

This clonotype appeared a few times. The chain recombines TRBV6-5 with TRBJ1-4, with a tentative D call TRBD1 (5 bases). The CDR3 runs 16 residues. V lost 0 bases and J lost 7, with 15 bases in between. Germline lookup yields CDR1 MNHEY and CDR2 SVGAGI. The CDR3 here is CASSYSGTLKGEKLFF. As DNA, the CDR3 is TGTGCCAGCAGTTACTCCGGGACTCTCAAGGGTGAAAAACTGTTTTTT.

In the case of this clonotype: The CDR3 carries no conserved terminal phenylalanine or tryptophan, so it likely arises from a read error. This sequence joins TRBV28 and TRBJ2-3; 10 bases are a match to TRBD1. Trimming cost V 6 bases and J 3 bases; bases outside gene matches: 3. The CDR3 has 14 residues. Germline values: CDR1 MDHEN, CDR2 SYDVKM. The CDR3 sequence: CASSPGQGTDTQYC. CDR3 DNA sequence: TGTGCCAGCAGCCCGGGACAGGGGACAGATACGCAGTATTGT.

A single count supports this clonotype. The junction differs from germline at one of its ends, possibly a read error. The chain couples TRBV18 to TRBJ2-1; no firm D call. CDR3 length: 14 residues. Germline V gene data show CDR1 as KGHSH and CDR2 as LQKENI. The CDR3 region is CASSPHPHYKEQFF. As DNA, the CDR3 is TGTGCCAGCTCACCTCATCCTCACTACAAAGAGCAGTTCTTC.

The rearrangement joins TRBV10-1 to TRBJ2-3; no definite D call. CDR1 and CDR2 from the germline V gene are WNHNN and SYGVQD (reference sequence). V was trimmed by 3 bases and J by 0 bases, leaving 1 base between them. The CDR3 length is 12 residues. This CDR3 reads CASSESTDTQYF. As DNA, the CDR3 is TGCGCCAGCAGTGAAAGCACAGATACGCAGTATTTT.

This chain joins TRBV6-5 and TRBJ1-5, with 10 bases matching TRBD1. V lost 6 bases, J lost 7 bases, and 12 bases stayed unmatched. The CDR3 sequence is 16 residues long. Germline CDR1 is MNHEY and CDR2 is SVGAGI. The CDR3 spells CASRSDRGPPWQPQHF. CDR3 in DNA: TGTGCCAGCAGATCAGACAGGGGGCCACCTTGGCAGCCCCAGCATTTT.

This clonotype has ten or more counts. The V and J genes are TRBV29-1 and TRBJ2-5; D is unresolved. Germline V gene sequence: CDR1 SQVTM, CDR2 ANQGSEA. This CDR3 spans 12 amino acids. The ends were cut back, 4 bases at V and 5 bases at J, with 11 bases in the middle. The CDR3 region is CSVGPTMETQYF. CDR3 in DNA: TGCAGCGTTGGACCGACCATGGAGACCCAGTACTTC.

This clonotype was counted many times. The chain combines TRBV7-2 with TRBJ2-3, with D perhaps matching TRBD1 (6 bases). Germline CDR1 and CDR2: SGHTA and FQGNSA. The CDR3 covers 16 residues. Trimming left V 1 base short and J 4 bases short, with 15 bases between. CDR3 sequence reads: CASSLDGYREPDTQYF. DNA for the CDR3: TGTGCCAGCAGCTTAGATGGATACAGGGAGCCAGATACGCAGTATTTT.

DNA of the CDR3: TGTGCCAGCAACCCCGAAAATTATATACACTCTAACTATGGCTACACCTTC. Encoded protein: CASNPENYIHSNYGYTF. J is TRBJ1-2 and V is TRBV28; unclear D gene. V lost 7 bases, J lost 0 bases, and 21 bases lay in between. The CDR3 length is 17 residues. CDR1 is MDHEN and CDR2 is SYDVKM in the germline V gene.